This T cell receptor (beta chain) stems from a study of graft-versus-host responses after intestinal transplantation. Study conclusions and caveats: Among recipient marrow samples, GvH clones were found; some appeared first in ileum or blood.

As for this clone: Its antigen is undetermined.

Assay used: immunoSEQ multiplex PCR; TCRdb lists only in-frame clones, some missing. Here the sample spans tens of thousands of clones, roughly 90% being singletons. The TCR originated in a human patient who received an intestinal transplant, so some T cells may come from the graft donor. Sequenced material: PBMCs, taken 26 days after transplant.

In DNA form, the CDR3 reads TGTGCCAGCAGCCTGGACAGCACTGAAGCTTTCTTT. This sequence encodes CASSLDSTEAFF. The rearrangement links TRBV5-4 to TRBJ1-1; a possible D gene is TRBD1 (6 bases). CDR1 SGHNT and CDR2 YYREEE come from the germline V gene (reference sequence). Trimming left V 4 bases short and J 4 bases short, with 8 bases between. The CDR3 contains 12 residues.